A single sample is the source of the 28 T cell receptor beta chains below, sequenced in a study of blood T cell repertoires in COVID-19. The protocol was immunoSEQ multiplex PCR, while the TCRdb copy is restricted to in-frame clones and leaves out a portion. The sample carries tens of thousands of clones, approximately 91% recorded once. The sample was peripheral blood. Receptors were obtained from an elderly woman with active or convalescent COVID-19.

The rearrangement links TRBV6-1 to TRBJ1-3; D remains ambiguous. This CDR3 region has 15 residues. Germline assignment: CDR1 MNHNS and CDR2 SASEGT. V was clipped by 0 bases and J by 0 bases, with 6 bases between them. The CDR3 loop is CASSEASVSGNTIYF. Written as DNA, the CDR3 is TGTGCCAGCAGTGAAGCGTCAGTCTCTGGAAACACCATATATTTT.

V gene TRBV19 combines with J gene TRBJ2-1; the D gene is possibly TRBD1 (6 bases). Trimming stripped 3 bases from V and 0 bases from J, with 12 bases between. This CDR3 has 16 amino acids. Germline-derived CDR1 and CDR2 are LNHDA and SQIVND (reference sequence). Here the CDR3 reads CASSMFGTPSYNEQFF. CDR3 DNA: TGTGCCAGTAGTATGTTCGGGACACCCTCCTACAATGAGCAGTTCTTC.

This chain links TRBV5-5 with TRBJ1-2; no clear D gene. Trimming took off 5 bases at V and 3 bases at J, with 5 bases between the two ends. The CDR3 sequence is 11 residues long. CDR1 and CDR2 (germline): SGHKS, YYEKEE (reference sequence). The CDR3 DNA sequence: TGTGCCAGCAGGTTAGACTATGGCTACACCTTC. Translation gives CASRLDYGYTF.

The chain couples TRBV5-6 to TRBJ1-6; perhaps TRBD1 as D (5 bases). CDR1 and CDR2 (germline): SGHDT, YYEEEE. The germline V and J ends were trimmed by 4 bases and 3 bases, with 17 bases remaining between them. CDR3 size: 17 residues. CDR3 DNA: TGTGCCAGCAGCGGAAAAGGGGTAGGAATCTATAATTCACCCCTCCACTTT. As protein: CASSGKGVGIYNSPLHF.

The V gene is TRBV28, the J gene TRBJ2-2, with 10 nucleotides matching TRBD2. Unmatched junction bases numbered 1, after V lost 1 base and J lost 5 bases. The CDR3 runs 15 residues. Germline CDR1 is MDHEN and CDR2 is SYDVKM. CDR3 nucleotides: TGTGCCAGCAGTTTATCGGGACTAGCGACCGGGGAGCTGTTTTTT. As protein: CASSLSGLATGELFF.

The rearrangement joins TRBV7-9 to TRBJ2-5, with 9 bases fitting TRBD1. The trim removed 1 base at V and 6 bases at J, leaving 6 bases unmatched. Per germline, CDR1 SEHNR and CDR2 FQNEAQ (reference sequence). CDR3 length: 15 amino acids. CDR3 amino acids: CASSLDRGPVKTQYF. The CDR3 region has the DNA TGTGCCAGCAGCTTAGACAGGGGGCCTGTTAAGACCCAGTACTTC.

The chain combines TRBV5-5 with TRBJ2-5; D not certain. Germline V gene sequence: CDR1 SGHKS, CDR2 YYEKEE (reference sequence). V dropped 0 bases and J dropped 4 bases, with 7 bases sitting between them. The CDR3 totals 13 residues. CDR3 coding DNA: TGTGCCAGCAGCTTGGGGCCCCGAGAGACCCAGTACTTC. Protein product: CASSLGPRETQYF.

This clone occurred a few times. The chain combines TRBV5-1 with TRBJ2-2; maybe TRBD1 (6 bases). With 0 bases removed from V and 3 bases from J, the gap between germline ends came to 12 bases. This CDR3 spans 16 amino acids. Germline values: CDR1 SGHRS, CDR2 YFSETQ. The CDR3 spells CASSLVTGTDTGELFF. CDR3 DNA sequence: TGCGCCAGCAGCTTGGTTACAGGGACGGACACCGGGGAGCTGTTTTTT.

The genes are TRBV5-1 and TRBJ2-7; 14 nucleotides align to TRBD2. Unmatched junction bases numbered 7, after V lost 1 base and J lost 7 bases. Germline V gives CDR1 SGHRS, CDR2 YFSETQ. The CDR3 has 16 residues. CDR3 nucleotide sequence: TGCGCCAGCAGCTTGCAGGGGACTAGCGGGGGAAGAGAGCAGTACTTC. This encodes CASSLQGTSGGREQYF. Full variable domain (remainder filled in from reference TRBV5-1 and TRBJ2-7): KAGVTQTPRYLIKTRGQQVTLSCSPISGHRSVSWYQQTPGQGLQFLFEYFSETQRNKGNFPGRFSGRQFSNSRSEMNVSTLELGDSALYLCASSLQGTSGGREQYFGPGTRLTVT.

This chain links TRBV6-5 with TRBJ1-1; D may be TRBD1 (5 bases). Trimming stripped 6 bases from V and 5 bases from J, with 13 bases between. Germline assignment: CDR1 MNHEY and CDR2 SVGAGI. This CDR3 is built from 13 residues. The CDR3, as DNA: TGTGCCAGCAGAGCGGAGGGGTGGACTGAAGCTTTCTTT. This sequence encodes CASRAEGWTEAFF.

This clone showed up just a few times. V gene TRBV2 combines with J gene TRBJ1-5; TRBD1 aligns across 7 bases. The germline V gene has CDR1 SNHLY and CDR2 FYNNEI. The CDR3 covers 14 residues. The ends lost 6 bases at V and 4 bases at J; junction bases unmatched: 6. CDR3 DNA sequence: TGTGCCAGCAGGACAGGGATGAAAAATCAGCCCCAGCATTTT. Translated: CASRTGMKNQPQHF.

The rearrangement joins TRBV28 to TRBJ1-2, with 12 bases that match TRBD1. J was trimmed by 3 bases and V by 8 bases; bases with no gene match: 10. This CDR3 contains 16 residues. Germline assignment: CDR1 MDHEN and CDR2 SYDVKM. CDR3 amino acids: CASFSRDRGRYYGYTF. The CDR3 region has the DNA TGTGCCAGCTTCTCCCGGGACAGGGGGCGATACTATGGCTACACCTTC.

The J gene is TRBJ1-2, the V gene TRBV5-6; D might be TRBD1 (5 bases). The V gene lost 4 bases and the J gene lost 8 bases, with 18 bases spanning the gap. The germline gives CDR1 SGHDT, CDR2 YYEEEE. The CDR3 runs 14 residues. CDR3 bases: TGTGCCAGCAGCCCAATCGGGCAGGGTTCGGGCTACACCTTC. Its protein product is CASSPIGQGSGYTF.

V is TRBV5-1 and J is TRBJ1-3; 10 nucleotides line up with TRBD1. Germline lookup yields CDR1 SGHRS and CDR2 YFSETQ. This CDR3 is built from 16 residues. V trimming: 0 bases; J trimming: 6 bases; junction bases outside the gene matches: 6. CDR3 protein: CASSLAGTGASNTIYF. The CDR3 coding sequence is TGCGCCAGCAGCTTGGCCGGGACAGGGGCGTCAAACACCATATATTTT.

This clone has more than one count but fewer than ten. The CDR3, as DNA: TGTGCCAGCAGTTACCGACAAGACTACGAGCAGTACTTC. Protein: CASSYRQDYEQYF. The chain couples TRBV6-5 to TRBJ2-7, with unresolved D. The ends were cut back, 2 bases at V and 3 bases at J, with 8 bases in the middle. There are 13 residues in the CDR3. Per germline, CDR1 MNHEY and CDR2 SVGAGI.

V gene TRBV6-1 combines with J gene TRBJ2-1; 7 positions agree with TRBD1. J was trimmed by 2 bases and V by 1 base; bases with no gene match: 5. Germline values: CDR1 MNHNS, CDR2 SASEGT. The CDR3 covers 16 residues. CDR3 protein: CASSEGIGQAYNEQFF. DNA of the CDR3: TGTGCCAGCAGTGAAGGGATAGGACAGGCCTACAATGAGCAGTTCTTC.

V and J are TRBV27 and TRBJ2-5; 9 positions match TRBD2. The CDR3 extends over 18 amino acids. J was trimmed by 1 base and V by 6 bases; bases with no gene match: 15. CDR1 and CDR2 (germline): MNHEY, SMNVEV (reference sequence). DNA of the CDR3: TGTGCCAGCAGCCCGCCCCAACGTAGCGGGGGAATCCAAGAGACCCAGTACTTC. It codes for CASSPPQRSGGIQETQYF.

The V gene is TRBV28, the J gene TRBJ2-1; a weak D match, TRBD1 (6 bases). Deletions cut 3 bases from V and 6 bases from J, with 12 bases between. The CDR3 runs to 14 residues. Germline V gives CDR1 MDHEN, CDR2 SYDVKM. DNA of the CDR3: TGTGCCAGCAGTTTCAGGGGAGCTTTCAATGAGCAGTTCTTC. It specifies CASSFRGAFNEQFF.

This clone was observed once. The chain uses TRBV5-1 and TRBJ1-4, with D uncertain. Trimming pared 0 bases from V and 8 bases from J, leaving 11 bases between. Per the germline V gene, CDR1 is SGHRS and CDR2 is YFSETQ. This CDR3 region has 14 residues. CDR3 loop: CASSLGGFGEKLFF. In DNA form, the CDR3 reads TGCGCCAGCAGCTTGGGAGGGTTCGGGGAAAAACTGTTTTTT.

This CDR3 is CASSSGQGSRVGTEAFF. The CDR3 DNA reads TGTGCCAGCAGTTCGGGACAGGGGTCGAGGGTAGGCACTGAAGCTTTCTTT. The chain uses TRBV2 and TRBJ1-1; 10 nucleotides agree with TRBD1. This CDR3 contains 17 residues. In germline, CDR1 is SNHLY, CDR2 FYNNEI. V gave up 5 bases and J gave up 4 bases; unmatched junction bases: 13.

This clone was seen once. The CDR3 DNA is TGTGCCAGCAGCTTCAACACCCTTTCCAACTATGGCTACACCTTC. It yields the protein CASSFNTLSNYGYTF. The chain links TRBV5-8 to TRBJ1-2; D is ambiguous. The CDR3 has 15 amino acids. Germline CDR1 SGHTS, CDR2 YDEGEE. V lost 2 bases, J lost 2 bases, and 13 bases lay in between.

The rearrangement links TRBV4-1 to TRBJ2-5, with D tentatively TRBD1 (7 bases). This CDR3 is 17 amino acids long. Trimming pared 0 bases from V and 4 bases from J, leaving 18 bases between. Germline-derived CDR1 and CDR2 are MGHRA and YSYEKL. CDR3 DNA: TGCGCCAGCAGCCAAGACCCCGGGGGTGCAGGGGGAGAGACCCAGTACTTC. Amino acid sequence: CASSQDPGGAGGETQYF.

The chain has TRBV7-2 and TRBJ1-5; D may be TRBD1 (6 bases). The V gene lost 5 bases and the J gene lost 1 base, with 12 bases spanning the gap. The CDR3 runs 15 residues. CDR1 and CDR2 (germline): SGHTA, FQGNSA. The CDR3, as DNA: TGTGCCAGCAGCCCCGGGACATTAAGCAATCAGCCCCAGCATTTT. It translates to CASSPGTLSNQPQHF.

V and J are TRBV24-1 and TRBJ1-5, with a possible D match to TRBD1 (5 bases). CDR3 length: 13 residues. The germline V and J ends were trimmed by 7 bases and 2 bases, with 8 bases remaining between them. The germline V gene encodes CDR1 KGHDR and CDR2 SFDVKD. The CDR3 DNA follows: TGTGCCACCAGCGCGGGGGGCAATCAGCCCCAGCATTTT. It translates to CATSAGGNQPQHF.

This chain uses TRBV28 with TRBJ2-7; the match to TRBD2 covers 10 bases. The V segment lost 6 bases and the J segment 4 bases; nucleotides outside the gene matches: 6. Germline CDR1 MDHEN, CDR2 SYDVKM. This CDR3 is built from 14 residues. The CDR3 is CASRGTSGAYEQYF. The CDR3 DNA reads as TGTGCCAGCAGGGGTACTAGCGGGGCTTACGAGCAGTACTTC.

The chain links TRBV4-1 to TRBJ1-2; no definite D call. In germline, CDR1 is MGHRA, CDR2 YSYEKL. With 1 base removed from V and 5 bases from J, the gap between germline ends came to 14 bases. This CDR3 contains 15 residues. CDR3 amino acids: CASSQAEGGRYGYTF. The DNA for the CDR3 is TGCGCCAGCAGCCAAGCTGAGGGTGGAAGGTATGGCTACACCTTC.

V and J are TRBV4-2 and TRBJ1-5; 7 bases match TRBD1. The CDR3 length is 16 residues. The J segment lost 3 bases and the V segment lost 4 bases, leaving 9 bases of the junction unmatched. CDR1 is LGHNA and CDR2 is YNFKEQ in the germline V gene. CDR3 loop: CASSRERGPPNQPQHF. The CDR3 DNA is TGTGCCAGCAGCCGCGAAAGGGGGCCTCCCAATCAGCCCCAGCATTTT.

CDR3 nucleotide sequence: TGTGCCAGCAGCCCAAGTACAGGGAGCCACGAGCAGTACTTC. Protein product: CASSPSTGSHEQYF. The rearrangement joins TRBV5-5 to TRBJ2-7; D is perhaps TRBD1 (6 bases). V was clipped by 4 bases and J by 5 bases, with 16 bases between them. The germline CDR1 and CDR2 sequences are SGHKS and YYEKEE (reference sequence). CDR3 length: 14 residues.